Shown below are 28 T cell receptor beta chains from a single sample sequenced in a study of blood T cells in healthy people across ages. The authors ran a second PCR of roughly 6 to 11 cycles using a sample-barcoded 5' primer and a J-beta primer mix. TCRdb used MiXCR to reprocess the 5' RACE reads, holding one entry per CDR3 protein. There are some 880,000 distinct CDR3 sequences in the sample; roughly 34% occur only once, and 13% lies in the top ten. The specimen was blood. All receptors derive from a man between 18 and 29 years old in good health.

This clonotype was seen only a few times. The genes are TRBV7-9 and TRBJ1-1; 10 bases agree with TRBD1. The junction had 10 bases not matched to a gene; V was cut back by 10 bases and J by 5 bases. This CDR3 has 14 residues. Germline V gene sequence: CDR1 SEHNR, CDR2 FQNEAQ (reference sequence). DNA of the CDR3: TGTGCCACCCGAGGGACAGGGGAGTGGACTGAAGCTTTCTTT. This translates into CATRGTGEWTEAFF.

The CDR3 loop reads CASSSGQTPYEQYF. The CDR3 DNA is TGTGCCAGCAGCTCGGGACAGACTCCCTACGAGCAGTACTTC. The chain is built from TRBV7-9 and TRBJ2-7, with 7 positions matching TRBD1. Trimming cost V 4 bases and J 2 bases; bases outside gene matches: 5. Germline V lookup: CDR1 SEHNR, CDR2 FQNEAQ (reference sequence). This CDR3 spans 14 amino acids.

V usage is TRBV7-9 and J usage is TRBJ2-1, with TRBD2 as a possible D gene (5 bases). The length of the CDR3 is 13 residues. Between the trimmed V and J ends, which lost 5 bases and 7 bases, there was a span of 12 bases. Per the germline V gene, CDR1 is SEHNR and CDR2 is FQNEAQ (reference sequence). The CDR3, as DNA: TGTGCCAGCAGCCCCCCTGGGAGTAATGAGCAGTTCTTC. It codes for CASSPPGSNEQFF.

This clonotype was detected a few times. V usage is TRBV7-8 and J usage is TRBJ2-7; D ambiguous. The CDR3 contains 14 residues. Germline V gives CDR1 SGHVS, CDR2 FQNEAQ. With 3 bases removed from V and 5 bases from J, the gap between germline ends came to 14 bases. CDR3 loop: CASSLAQLEDEQYF. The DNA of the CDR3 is TGTGCCAGCAGCTTGGCCCAGCTAGAGGACGAGCAGTACTTC.

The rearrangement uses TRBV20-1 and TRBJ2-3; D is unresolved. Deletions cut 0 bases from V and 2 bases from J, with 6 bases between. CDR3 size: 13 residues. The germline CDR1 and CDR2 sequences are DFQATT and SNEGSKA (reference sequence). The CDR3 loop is CSARELLTDTQYF. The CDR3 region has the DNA TGCAGTGCTAGAGAACTACTCACAGATACGCAGTATTTT.

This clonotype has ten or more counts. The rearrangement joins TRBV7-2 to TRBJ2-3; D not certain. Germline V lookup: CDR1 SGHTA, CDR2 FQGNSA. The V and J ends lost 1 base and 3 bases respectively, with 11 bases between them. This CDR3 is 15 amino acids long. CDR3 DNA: TGTGCCAGCAGCTTAGGGGCGGTAAGGACAGATACGCAGTATTTT. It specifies CASSLGAVRTDTQYF. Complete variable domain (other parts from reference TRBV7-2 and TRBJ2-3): GAGVSQSPSNKVTEKGKDVELRCDPISGHTALYWYRQSLGQGLEFLIYFQGNSAPDKSGLPSDRFSAERTGGSVSTLTIQRTQQEDSAVYLCASSLGAVRTDTQYFGPGTRLTVL.

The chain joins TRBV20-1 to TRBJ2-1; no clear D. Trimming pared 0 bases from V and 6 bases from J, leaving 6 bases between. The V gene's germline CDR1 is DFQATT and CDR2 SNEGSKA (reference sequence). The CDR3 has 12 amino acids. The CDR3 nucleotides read TGCAGTGCTAGAGACTACCCCAATGAGCAGTTCTTC. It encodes CSARDYPNEQFF.

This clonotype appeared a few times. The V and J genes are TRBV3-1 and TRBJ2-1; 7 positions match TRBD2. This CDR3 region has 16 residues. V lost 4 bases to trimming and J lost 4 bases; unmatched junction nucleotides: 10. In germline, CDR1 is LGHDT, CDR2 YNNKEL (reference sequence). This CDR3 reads CASSPLSSGVYNEQFF. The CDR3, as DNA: TGTGCCAGCAGCCCCCTATCCAGCGGGGTATACAATGAGCAGTTCTTC.

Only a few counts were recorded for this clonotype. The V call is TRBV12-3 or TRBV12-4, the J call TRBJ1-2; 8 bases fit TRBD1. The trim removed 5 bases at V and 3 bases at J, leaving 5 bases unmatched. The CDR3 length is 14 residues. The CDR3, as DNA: TGTGCCAGCAGTCTTTTACAGGGGGACTATGGCTACACCTTC. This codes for CASSLLQGDYGYTF.

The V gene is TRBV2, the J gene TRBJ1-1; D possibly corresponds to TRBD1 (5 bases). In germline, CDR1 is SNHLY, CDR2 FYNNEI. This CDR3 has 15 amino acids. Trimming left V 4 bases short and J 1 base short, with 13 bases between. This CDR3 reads CASSGFQGGNTEAFF. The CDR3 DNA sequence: TGTGCCAGCAGTGGTTTTCAGGGTGGGAACACTGAAGCTTTCTTT.

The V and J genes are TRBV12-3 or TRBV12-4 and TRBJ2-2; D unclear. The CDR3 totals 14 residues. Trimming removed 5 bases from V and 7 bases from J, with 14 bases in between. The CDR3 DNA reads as TGTGCCAGCAGTCCCGACCATGACGGCGGGGAGCTGTTTTTT. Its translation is CASSPDHDGGELFF.

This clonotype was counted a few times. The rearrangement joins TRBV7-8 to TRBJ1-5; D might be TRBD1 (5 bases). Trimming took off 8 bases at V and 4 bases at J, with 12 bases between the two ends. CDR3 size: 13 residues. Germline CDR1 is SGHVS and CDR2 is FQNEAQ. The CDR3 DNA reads TGTGCCAGCGCAGGGACTGAGAATCAGCCCCAGCATTTT. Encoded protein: CASAGTENQPQHF.

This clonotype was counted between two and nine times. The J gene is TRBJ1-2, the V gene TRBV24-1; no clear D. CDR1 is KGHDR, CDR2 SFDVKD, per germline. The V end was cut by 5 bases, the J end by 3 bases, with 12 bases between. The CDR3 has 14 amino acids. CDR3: CATSGRRFDYGYTF. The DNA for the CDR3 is TGTGCCACCAGTGGGCGGAGATTTGACTATGGCTACACCTTC.

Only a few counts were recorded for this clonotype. Here the CDR3 DNA reads TGCGCCAGCAGCTCGACCCAAGGGGGGAGCAAAGCTTTCTTT. It yields the protein CASSSTQGGSKAFF. The V and J genes are TRBV5-1 and TRBJ1-1, with a weak D call TRBD1 (6 bases). The CDR3 is made up of 14 amino acids. Germline CDR1 SGHRS, CDR2 YFSETQ. V gave up 3 bases and J gave up 9 bases, with 18 bases separating them.

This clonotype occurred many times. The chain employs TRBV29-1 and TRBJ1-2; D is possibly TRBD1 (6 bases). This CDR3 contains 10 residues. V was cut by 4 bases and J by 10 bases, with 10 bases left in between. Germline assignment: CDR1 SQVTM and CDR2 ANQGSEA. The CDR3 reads CSVGQAFYTF. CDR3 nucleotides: TGCAGCGTTGGACAGGCGTTCTACACCTTC. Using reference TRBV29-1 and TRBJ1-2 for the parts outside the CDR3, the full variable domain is SAVISQKPSRDICQRGTSLTIQCQVDSQVTMMFWYRQQPGQSLTLIATANQGSEATYESGFVIDKFPISRPNLTFSTLTVSNMSPEDSSIYLCSVGQAFYTFGSGTRLTVV.

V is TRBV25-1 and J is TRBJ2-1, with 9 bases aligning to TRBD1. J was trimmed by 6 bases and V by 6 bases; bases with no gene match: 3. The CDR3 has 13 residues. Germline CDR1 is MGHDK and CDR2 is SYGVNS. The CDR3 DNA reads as TGTGCCAGCAGGGGGACAGGGCGCAATGAGCAGTTCTTC. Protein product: CASRGTGRNEQFF.

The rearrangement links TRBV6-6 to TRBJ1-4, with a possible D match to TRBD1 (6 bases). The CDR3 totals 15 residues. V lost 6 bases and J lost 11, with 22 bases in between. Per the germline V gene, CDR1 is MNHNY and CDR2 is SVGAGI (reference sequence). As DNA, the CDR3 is TGTGCCAGCAGCCCCCTGCAGGGGAGATTCGGGAAACTGTTTTTT. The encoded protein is CASSPLQGRFGKLFF.

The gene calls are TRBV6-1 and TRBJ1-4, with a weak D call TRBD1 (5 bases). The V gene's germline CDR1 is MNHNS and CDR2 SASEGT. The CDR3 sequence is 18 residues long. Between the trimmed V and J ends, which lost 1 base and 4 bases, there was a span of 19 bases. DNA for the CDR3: TGTGCCAGCAGTGAAGTGAGGCAGGGACCGCGGCTTAATGAAAAACTGTTTTTT. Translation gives CASSEVRQGPRLNEKLFF.

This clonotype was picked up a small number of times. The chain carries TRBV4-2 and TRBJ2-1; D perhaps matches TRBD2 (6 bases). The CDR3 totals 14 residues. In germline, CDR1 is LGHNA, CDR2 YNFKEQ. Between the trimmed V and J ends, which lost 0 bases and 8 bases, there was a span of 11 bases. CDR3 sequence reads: CASSQDGGPDEQFF. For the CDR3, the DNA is TGTGCCAGCAGCCAAGACGGAGGGCCCGATGAGCAGTTCTTC.

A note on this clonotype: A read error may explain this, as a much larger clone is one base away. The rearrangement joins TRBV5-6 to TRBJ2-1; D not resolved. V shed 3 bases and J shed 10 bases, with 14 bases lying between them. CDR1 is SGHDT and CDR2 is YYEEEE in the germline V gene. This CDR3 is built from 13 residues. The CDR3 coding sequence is TGTGCCAGCAGCTGTAGCTGGGGTTCCGAGCAGTTCTTC. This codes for CASSCSWGSEQFF. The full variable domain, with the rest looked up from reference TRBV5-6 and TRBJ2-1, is DAGVTQSPTHLIKTRGQQVTLRCSPKSGHDTVSWYQQALGQGPQFIFQYYEEEERQRGNFPDRFSGHQFPNYSSELNVNALLLGDSALYLCASSCSWGSEQFFGPGTRLTVL.

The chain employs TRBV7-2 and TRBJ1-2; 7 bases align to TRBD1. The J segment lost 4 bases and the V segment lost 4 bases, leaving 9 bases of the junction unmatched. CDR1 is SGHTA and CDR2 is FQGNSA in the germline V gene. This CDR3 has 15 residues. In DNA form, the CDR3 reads TGTGCCAGCAGCTCTTATTCCTGGACAGGCTATGGCTACACCTTC. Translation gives CASSSYSWTGYGYTF. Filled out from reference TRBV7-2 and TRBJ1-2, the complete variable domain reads GAGVSQSPSNKVTEKGKDVELRCDPISGHTALYWYRQSLGQGLEFLIYFQGNSAPDKSGLPSDRFSAERTGGSVSTLTIQRTQQEDSAVYLCASSSYSWTGYGYTFGSGTRLTVV.

The DNA for the CDR3 is TGTGCCAGCAGCTTACGTTGGGACAGGGGGTCCTACGAGCAGTACTTC. Amino acids: CASSLRWDRGSYEQYF. The chain has TRBV7-2 and TRBJ2-7, with 11 nucleotides matching TRBD1. This CDR3 is 16 amino acids long. The germline gives CDR1 SGHTA, CDR2 FQGNSA. The V segment lost 2 bases and the J segment 1 base; nucleotides outside the gene matches: 4.

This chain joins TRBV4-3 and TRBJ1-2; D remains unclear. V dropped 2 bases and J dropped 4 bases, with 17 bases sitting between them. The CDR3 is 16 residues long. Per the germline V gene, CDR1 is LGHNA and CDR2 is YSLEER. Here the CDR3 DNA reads TGCGCCAGCAGCCAATGGAGCGATGCAAGCCCCTATGGCTACACCTTC. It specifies CASSQWSDASPYGYTF.

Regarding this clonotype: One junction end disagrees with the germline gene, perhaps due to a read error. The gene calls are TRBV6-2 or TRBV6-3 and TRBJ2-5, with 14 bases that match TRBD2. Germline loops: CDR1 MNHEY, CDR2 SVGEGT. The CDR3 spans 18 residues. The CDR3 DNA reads TGTACCAGCAGAGGACTAGCGGGGGGACGGGGGTTCCAAGAGACCCAGTACTTC. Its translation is CTSRGLAGGRGFQETQYF.

CDR3 in amino acids: CAISQNPTENTEAFF. The CDR3 region has the DNA TGTGCCATCAGCCAGAACCCGACAGAGAACACTGAAGCTTTCTTT. The chain combines TRBV10-3 with TRBJ1-1, with TRBD1 as a possible D gene (5 bases). This CDR3 comprises 15 residues. Germline assignment: CDR1 ENHRY and CDR2 SYGVKD. Trimming left V 6 bases short and J 1 base short, with 15 bases between.

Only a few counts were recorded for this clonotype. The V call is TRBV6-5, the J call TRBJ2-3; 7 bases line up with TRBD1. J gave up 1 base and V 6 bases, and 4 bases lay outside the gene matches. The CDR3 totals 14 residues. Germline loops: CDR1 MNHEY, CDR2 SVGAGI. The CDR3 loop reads CASSSGQRTDTQYF. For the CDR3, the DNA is TGTGCCAGCAGCTCGGGACAGCGCACAGATACGCAGTATTTT.

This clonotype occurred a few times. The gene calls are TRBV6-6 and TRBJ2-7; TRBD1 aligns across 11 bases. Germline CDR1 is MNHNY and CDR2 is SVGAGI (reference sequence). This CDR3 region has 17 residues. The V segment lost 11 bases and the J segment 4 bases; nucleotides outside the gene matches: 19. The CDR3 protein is CASKVTQGQGAGYEQYF. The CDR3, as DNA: TGTGCCTCGAAAGTTACACAAGGACAGGGGGCGGGTTACGAGCAGTACTTC.

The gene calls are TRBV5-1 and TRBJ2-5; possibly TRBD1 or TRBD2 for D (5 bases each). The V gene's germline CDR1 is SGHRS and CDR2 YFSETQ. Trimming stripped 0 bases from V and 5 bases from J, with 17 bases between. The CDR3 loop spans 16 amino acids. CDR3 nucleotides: TGCGCCAGCAGCTTGGCCGACTCAGGGACCCCGGAGACCCAGTACTTC. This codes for CASSLADSGTPETQYF.